These T cell receptor beta chains were read from a single sample in a study of shared clonotypes between healthy human individuals. TCRdb keeps only in-frame clones here, not all; method: immunoSEQ multiplex PCR. The table shows roughly 2.5 million clones, with over 85% occurring only once. The sequenced sample was naive CD4+ T cells sorted from blood. These receptor sequences come from a man between 18 and 29 years old in good health. CDR3s include the opening cysteine and the closing phenylalanine or tryptophan. D genes are given only for firm matches. A clone size is listed for some rows: how often the clone was seen (once, few, many), or a class if it is expanded.

d_call	j_call	clone_size	v_call	cdr3_aa	cdr3_nt
NA	TRBJ1-5	few	TRBV30	CAWSDNPDQPQHF	TGTGCCTGGAGTGACAACCCGGACCAGCCCCAGCATTTT
NA	TRBJ2-7	once	TRBV7-8	CASSLQNYEQYF	TGTGCCAGCAGCCTACAAAACTACGAGCAGTACTTC
TRBD2	TRBJ2-5	NA	TRBV7-2	CASSPRTSGRETQYF	TGTGCCAGCAGCCCTAGGACTAGCGGGAGGGAGACCCAGTACTTC
TRBD1	TRBJ1-2	NA	TRBV27	CASSLSGTGVSGYTF	TGTGCCAGCAGTTTATCTGGGACAGGGGTCTCTGGCTACACCTTC
NA	TRBJ1-6	NA	TRBV5-4	CASSFSRNSPLHF	TGTGCCAGCAGCTTTTCTAGAAATTCACCCCTCCACTTT
NA	TRBJ1-2	NA	TRBV6-5	CASSRSGAPEGGYTF	TGTGCCAGCAGCAGATCCGGGGCGCCCGAAGGAGGCTACACCTTC
NA	TRBJ2-1	NA	TRBV7-2	CASSLLGSSYNEQFF	TGTGCCAGCAGCTTACTGGGAAGCTCCTACAATGAGCAGTTCTTC
NA	TRBJ2-3	NA	TRBV6-4	CASSDQPGSVDTQYF	TGTGCCAGCAGTGACCAACCCGGGAGTGTAGATACGCAGTATTTT
NA	TRBJ2-2	NA	TRBV27	CASSPGTLNTGELFF	TGTGCCAGCAGCCCCGGGACACTGAACACCGGGGAGCTGTTTTTT
TRBD2	TRBJ2-7	NA	TRBV7-2	CASSLGTSGSIQGEQYF	TGTGCCAGCAGCTTAGGGACTAGCGGGAGCATTCAGGGCGAGCAGTACTTC
NA	TRBJ1-3	NA	TRBV7-8	CASSLVGNTIYF	TGTGCCAGCAGCTTAGTCGGAAACACCATATATTTT
TRBD1	TRBJ2-2	NA	TRBV28	CASSNRGSTGELFF	TGTGCCAGCAGCAACAGGGGTAGCACCGGGGAGCTGTTTTTT
NA	TRBJ2-5	NA	TRBV28	CASSSPHARAETQYF	TGTGCCAGCAGTTCCCCTCACGCGCGGGCAGAGACCCAGTACTTC
NA	TRBJ1-5	NA	TRBV6-5	CASSYARGDQPQHF	TGTGCCAGCAGTTACGCGCGGGGGGATCAGCCCCAGCATTTT
NA	TRBJ1-1	NA	TRBV14	CASSQTMGLVAFF	TGTGCCAGCAGCCAAACCATGGGGTTGGTAGCTTTCTTT
NA	TRBJ1-2	once	TRBV9	CASSAQAGGGYTF	TGTGCCAGCAGCGCACAGGCTGGAGGTGGCTACACCTTC
TRBD1	TRBJ2-2	NA	TRBV6-4	CASSDGTGSTGELFF	TGTGCCAGCAGTGACGGGACAGGGAGCACCGGGGAGCTGTTTTTT
NA	TRBJ1-5	NA	TRBV6-1	CASFQGNNQPQHF	TGTGCCAGCTTTCAGGGGAACAATCAGCCCCAGCATTTT
NA	TRBJ2-2	NA	TRBV9	CASSVDRGTGELFF	TGTGCCAGCAGCGTAGATAGGGGGACCGGGGAGCTGTTTTTT
TRBD1	TRBJ1-1	few	TRBV7-9	CASSLPGTANTEAFF	TGTGCCAGCAGCCTCCCCGGGACAGCGAACACTGAAGCTTTCTTT
NA	TRBJ1-5	NA	TRBV6-1	CASSEGRQTRNQPQHF	TGTGCCAGCAGTGAGGGTCGACAGACCCGCAATCAGCCCCAGCATTTT
NA	TRBJ2-2	NA	TRBV10-3	CAISRDPPTGELFF	TGTGCCATCAGTAGGGACCCCCCCACCGGGGAGCTGTTTTTT
TRBD2	TRBJ2-5	NA	TRBV18	CASSPFAGLAGVQETQYF	TGTGCCAGCTCACCATTTGCGGGACTAGCGGGAGTCCAAGAGACCCAGTACTTC
NA	TRBJ1-5	NA	TRBV4-3	CASSQDRASNQPQHF	TGCGCCAGCAGCCAAGATAGGGCTAGCAATCAGCCCCAGCATTTT
NA	TRBJ1-1	NA	TRBV4-2	CASSQDTGSWGAEAFF	TGTGCCAGCAGCCAAGATACGGGCAGTTGGGGGGCAGAAGCTTTCTTT
NA	TRBJ2-7	NA	TRBV5-4	CASSLDTSYEQYF	TGTGCCAGCAGCTTGGACACCTCCTACGAGCAGTACTTC